This is a list of T cell receptor beta chains from one sample in a study of siplizumab effects on memory and regulatory T cells. Produced via immunoSEQ multiplex PCR; TCRdb's table is partial and in-frame only. The table records 100,000 or so clones, 85% to 95% of them present only once. What was sequenced was Tregs sorted from blood. The receptors were gathered from a human donor in good health. Each CDR3 is given with its conserved first and last residue. The D gene is left open where the match is weak. Some rows mark clone size as missing; the rest say once, few, many or name a class of expanded clone.

V: TRBV7-8; size: NA; D: NA; J: TRBJ2-7; length: 13; CDR3: CASSATLSYEQYF; DNA: TGTGCCAGCAGCGCGACCCTCTCCTACGAGCAGTACTTC
V: TRBV28; size: NA; D: NA; J: TRBJ2-7; length: 12; CDR3: CASSLSGYEQYF; DNA: TGTGCCAGCAGTTTATCGGGGTACGAGCAGTACTTC
V: TRBV7-9; size: NA; D: NA; J: TRBJ2-5; length: 13; CDR3: CASSLAQLGTQYF; DNA: TGTGCCAGCAGCTTAGCGCAGTTGGGGACCCAGTACTTC
V: TRBV11-2; size: NA; D: NA; J: TRBJ2-5; length: 15; CDR3: CASDKTGGRRETQYF; DNA: TGTGCCAGCGACAAGACCGGGGGTAGGCGGGAGACCCAGTACTTC
V: TRBV23-1; size: NA; D: TRBD1; J: TRBJ2-2; length: 17; CDR3: CASSQSEKQGIAGELFF; DNA: TGCGCCAGCAGTCAATCTGAAAAACAGGGGATCGCCGGGGAGCTGTTTTTT
V: TRBV5-1; size: few; D: NA; J: TRBJ1-2; length: 12; CDR3: CASSLVGVGYTF; DNA: TGCGCCAGCAGCTTGGTCGGGGTTGGCTACACCTTC
V: TRBV28; size: NA; D: NA; J: TRBJ1-5; length: 13; CDR3: CASKKFEDQPQHF; DNA: TGTGCCAGCAAGAAATTCGAGGATCAGCCCCAGCATTTT
V: TRBV18; size: NA; D: NA; J: TRBJ2-5; length: 13; CDR3: CASSPPAKETQYF; DNA: TGTGCCAGCTCACCTCCGGCTAAAGAGACCCAGTACTTC
V: TRBV10-3; size: NA; D: TRBD1; J: TRBJ2-7; length: 13; CDR3: CAITGQDGNEQYF; DNA: TGTGCCATCACCGGACAGGATGGGAACGAGCAGTACTTC
V: TRBV7-9; size: NA; D: NA; J: TRBJ2-7; length: 14; CDR3: CASSLAERRGEQYF; DNA: TGTGCCAGCAGCTTAGCGGAGAGGCGAGGCGAGCAGTACTTC
V: TRBV6-1; size: NA; D: TRBD1; J: TRBJ2-6; length: 18; CDR3: CASSERGQGASGANVLTF; DNA: TGTGCCAGCAGTGAACGGGGACAGGGGGCCTCTGGGGCCAACGTCCTGACTTTC
V: TRBV5-1; size: once; D: NA; J: TRBJ1-2; length: 14; CDR3: CASSLVTRGAGYTF; DNA: TGCGCCAGCAGCTTGGTCACTAGGGGCGCGGGCTACACCTTC
V: TRBV28; size: NA; D: TRBD1; J: TRBJ2-5; length: 14; CDR3: CASWTGLVGETQYF; DNA: TGTGCCAGCTGGACAGGGCTCGTAGGTGAGACCCAGTACTTC
V: TRBV27; size: NA; D: TRBD1; J: TRBJ2-1; length: 15; CDR3: CASTQRDRANNEQFF; DNA: TGTGCCAGCACCCAACGGGACAGGGCCAACAATGAGCAGTTCTTC